One and the same sample provided the 25 T cell receptor beta chains below, sequenced in a study of cytomegalovirus exposure and HLA in healthy donors. With 60 Vbeta and 13 Jbeta primers, the PCR was carried out. This table comes from immunoSEQ multiplex PCR, and its TCRdb copy is limited to in-frame clones, with some not included. The table records 76,000 or so clones, 73% of them present only once. What was sequenced was PBMCs. Receptors originate from a woman aged 40 to 49 in good health and CMV-seropositive.

J is TRBJ2-1 and V is TRBV5-1; unclear D gene. The ends were cut back, 0 bases at V and 9 bases at J, with 4 bases in the middle. The CDR3 contains 11 residues. The germline V gene encodes CDR1 SGHRS and CDR2 YFSETQ. DNA for the CDR3: TGCGCCAGCAGCTTGGGAGGTGAGCAGTTCTTC. It yields the protein CASSLGGEQFF.

The chain joins TRBV25-1 to TRBJ2-5; D gene uncertain. V was shortened by 8 bases and J by 5 bases, with 9 bases between the two germline ends. The CDR3 has 11 amino acids. Germline lookup yields CDR1 MGHDK and CDR2 SYGVNS. The CDR3 DNA reads as TGTGCCAGCTTCGGGTTTGAGACCCAGTACTTC. Protein product: CASFGFETQYF.

This clone has only one observation. The chain uses TRBV6-1 and TRBJ1-2; D is unresolved. Looked up from germline, CDR1 is MNHNS and CDR2 is SASEGT. The CDR3 extends over 15 amino acids. V dropped 6 bases and J dropped 6 bases, with 20 bases sitting between them. This CDR3 reads CASSEYPGRVNGYTF. The CDR3 DNA reads TGTGCCAGCAGCGAGTATCCTGGGAGGGTTAATGGCTACACCTTC.

This rearrangement joins TRBV19 to TRBJ2-3; 7 nucleotides agree with TRBD1. V was pared by 8 bases and J by 0 bases, with 8 bases of the junction left unmatched. Germline loops: CDR1 LNHDA, CDR2 SQIVND (reference sequence). The CDR3 totals 15 residues. CDR3 sequence: CASVDRTASTDTQYF. The CDR3 coding sequence is TGTGCCAGTGTGGACAGGACAGCTAGCACAGATACGCAGTATTTT.

The V gene is TRBV4-3, the J gene TRBJ1-6; perhaps TRBD1 as D (5 bases). V was cut by 4 bases and J by 9 bases, with 22 bases left in between. Germline CDR1 and CDR2: LGHNA and YSLEER. The CDR3 runs to 17 residues. The CDR3 DNA reads TGCGCCAGCAGCCCGAGCGTCGGCAGGGCTCTTCGTTCACCCCTCCACTTT. Translating gives CASSPSVGRALRSPLHF.

This clone has a handful of counts. CDR3 region: CSATMGLLNTEAFF. Here the CDR3 DNA reads TGCAGCGCAACAATGGGACTCCTGAACACTGAAGCTTTCTTT. The chain combines TRBV29-1 with TRBJ1-1; D might be TRBD1 (5 bases). This CDR3 spans 14 amino acids. V lost 7 bases and J 0 bases, leaving 15 bases between the germline ends. In germline, CDR1 is SQVTM, CDR2 ANQGSEA.

The rearrangement uses TRBV18 and TRBJ2-5, with D unclear. Trimming removed 4 bases at V and 4 bases at J, with 10 bases between. CDR3 length equals 13 residues. Looked up from germline, CDR1 is KGHSH and CDR2 is LQKENI. CDR3 sequence reads: CASSLRLGETQYF. DNA of the CDR3: TGTGCCAGCTCACTCAGGCTCGGAGAGACCCAGTACTTC. The full variable domain, rest sourced from reference TRBV18 and TRBJ2-5, is NAGVMQNPRHLVRRRGQEARLRCSPMKGHSHVYWYRQLPEEGLKFMVYLQKENIIDESGMPKERFSAEFPKEGPSILRIQQVVRGDSAAYFCASSLRLGETQYFGPGTRLLVL.

The V gene is TRBV25-1, the J gene TRBJ2-7; D uncertain. CDR1 is MGHDK and CDR2 is SYGVNS in the germline V gene. The CDR3 runs to 12 residues. V was cut by 5 bases and J by 2 bases, with 7 bases left in between. Written as DNA, the CDR3 is TGTGCCAGCAGTTATAAAACCTACGAGCAGTACTTC. Protein product: CASSYKTYEQYF.

V gene TRBV29-1 combines with J gene TRBJ1-1; D is uncertain. CDR1 and CDR2 from the germline V gene are SQVTM and ANQGSEA. Trimming cost V 4 bases and J 0 bases, with 9 bases left between them. The CDR3 extends over 13 amino acids. CDR3 residues: CSVGSGMNTEAFF. In nucleotides, the CDR3 is TGCAGCGTTGGATCGGGAATGAACACTGAAGCTTTCTTT.

The chain has TRBV30 and TRBJ1-5, with 8 bases identical to TRBD1. This CDR3 is built from 17 residues. Germline CDR1 and CDR2: GTSNPN and SVGIG (reference sequence). V shed 2 bases, J shed 3 bases, and the junction held 12 bases outside the gene matches. The CDR3: CAWSTSPGQGYNQPQHF. Here the CDR3 DNA reads TGTGCCTGGAGTACCTCACCAGGACAGGGTTACAATCAGCCCCAGCATTTT. Complete variable domain (other parts from reference TRBV30 and TRBJ1-5): SQTIHQWPATLVQPVGSPLSLECTVEGTSNPNLYWYRQAAGRGLQLLFYSVGIGQISSEVPQNLSASRPQDRQFILSSKKLLLSDSGFYLCAWSTSPGQGYNQPQHFGDGTRLSIL.

V usage is TRBV2 and J usage is TRBJ2-2; 13 nucleotides align to TRBD2. Looked up from germline, CDR1 is SNHLY and CDR2 is FYNNEI. This CDR3 has 15 amino acids. V lost 5 bases and J lost 7; bases outside the gene matches: 4. The CDR3 loop reads CASSHRLAGGGELFF. The CDR3 DNA is TGTGCCAGCAGTCACAGACTAGCGGGAGGCGGGGAGCTGTTTTTT.

CDR3 DNA: TGTGCCAGTAGTGAGGGCTCCGGGGATAATGAAAAACTGTTTTTT. It is translated as CASSEGSGDNEKLFF. The chain joins TRBV19 to TRBJ1-4; D remains unclear. CDR1 is LNHDA and CDR2 is SQIVND in the germline V gene (reference sequence). This CDR3 comprises 15 residues. Trimming shortened V by 5 bases and J by 4 bases, and 14 bases separated the two germline ends.

The table lists this clone with a count of one. The J gene is TRBJ1-1, the V gene TRBV5-8; TRBD1 aligns across 8 bases. Germline CDR1 is SGHTS and CDR2 is YDEGEE. This CDR3 spans 15 amino acids. V lost 1 base and J lost 5; bases outside the gene matches: 7. CDR3 nucleotide sequence: TGTGCCAGCAGCTTGCGACAGGGGAGGAAAACTGAAGCTTTCTTT. This sequence encodes CASSLRQGRKTEAFF.

J is TRBJ2-3 and V is TRBV5-1, with a tentative D call TRBD1 (5 bases). V was trimmed by 3 bases and J by 3 bases, leaving 11 bases between them. The CDR3 loop spans 14 amino acids. CDR1 and CDR2 from the germline V gene are SGHRS and YFSETQ. CDR3 in amino acids: CASSYLKGTDTQYF. The CDR3 DNA reads as TGCGCCAGCAGCTATCTGAAGGGGACAGATACGCAGTATTTT.

In the case of this clone: A junction boundary mismatches the germline segment, possibly from a read error. The chain combines TRBV5-1 with TRBJ1-4, with TRBD1 as a possible D gene (5 bases). CDR1 is SGHRS and CDR2 is YFSETQ in the germline V gene. This CDR3 spans 13 amino acids. Here the CDR3 reads CASSLGTREKLFF. CDR3 coding DNA: TGTGCCAGCAGCTTAGGGACTCGTGAAAAACTGTTTTTT.

The rearrangement joins TRBV6-5 to TRBJ2-7, with 10 bases fitting TRBD2. CDR1 is MNHEY and CDR2 is SVGAGI in the germline V gene. The V gene end was trimmed by 8 bases and the J gene end by 6 bases; junction bases not matched to a gene: 7. The CDR3 is made up of 13 amino acids. CDR3 sequence reads: CASGLAGAVEQYF. The CDR3 nucleotides are TGTGCCAGCGGGCTAGCGGGAGCGGTCGAGCAGTACTTC.

This chain links TRBV18 with TRBJ1-1; 7 bases match TRBD1. This CDR3 is 14 amino acids long. V was clipped by 3 bases and J by 0 bases; unmatched bases: 1. Germline assignment: CDR1 KGHSH and CDR2 LQKENI. The CDR3 DNA sequence: TGTGCCAGCTCACCGGGACAGATGAACACTGAAGCTTTCTTT. It encodes CASSPGQMNTEAFF.

This chain connects TRBV6-6 to TRBJ2-7, with 11 bases fitting TRBD1. V was pared by 4 bases and J by 6 bases, with 2 bases of the junction left unmatched. There are 13 residues in the CDR3. Germline CDR1 is MNHNY and CDR2 is SVGAGI (reference sequence). CDR3 loop: CASSWTGGFEQYF. As DNA, the CDR3 is TGTGCCAGCAGTTGGACAGGGGGCTTCGAGCAGTACTTC.

The chain links TRBV9 to TRBJ2-2, with TRBD1 matching 9 bases. This CDR3 is 16 amino acids long. Germline trimming cut 5 bases from V and 6 bases from J; bases unmatched to any gene: 11. Per germline, CDR1 SGDLS and CDR2 YYNGEE. CDR3: CASRRGDRGFSGELFF. The CDR3 region has the DNA TGTGCCAGCAGGCGGGGAGACAGGGGGTTCTCCGGGGAGCTGTTTTTT.

V and J are TRBV7-9 and TRBJ2-1; a possible D gene is TRBD2 (6 bases). This CDR3 is built from 15 residues. The ends were cut back, 4 bases at V and 5 bases at J, with 15 bases in the middle. Germline CDR1 reads SEHNR; CDR2 reads FQNEAQ (reference sequence). CDR3 sequence: CASSYTGEGNNEQFF. The CDR3 nucleotides read TGTGCCAGCAGCTATACGGGAGAAGGTAACAATGAGCAGTTCTTC.

The chain joins TRBV5-1 to TRBJ1-2; D unresolved. V was cut by 0 bases and J by 3 bases, with 6 bases left in between. Looked up from germline, CDR1 is SGHRS and CDR2 is YFSETQ. This CDR3 contains 13 residues. CDR3 sequence (DNA): TGCGCCAGCAGCTTGGACGGTGACTATGGCTACACCTTC. Its translation is CASSLDGDYGYTF.

The chain has TRBV29-1 and TRBJ2-7; D call uncertain. There are 13 residues in the CDR3. CDR1 SQVTM and CDR2 ANQGSEA come from the germline V gene. Between the trimmed V and J ends, which lost 1 base and 3 bases, there was a span of 10 bases. CDR3: CSVEGGNLYEQYF. The CDR3, as DNA: TGCAGCGTTGAAGGAGGAAATCTCTACGAGCAGTACTTC.

V and J are TRBV4-2 and TRBJ2-7; TRBD2 matches 8 bases. The ends lost 4 bases at V and 5 bases at J; junction bases unmatched: 7. This CDR3 has 14 residues. Germline CDR1 LGHNA, CDR2 YNFKEQ. The CDR3 sequence: CASSLSGDYDEQYF. CDR3 bases: TGTGCCAGCAGCCTTAGCGGGGACTATGACGAGCAGTACTTC.

This rearrangement joins TRBV25-1 to TRBJ2-5, with 14 bases lining up with TRBD2. The J call may be wrong; the DNA end is better matched by TRBJ2-7. Germline CDR1 reads MGHDK; CDR2 reads SYGVNS. This CDR3 is 14 amino acids long. The CDR3 loop is CASIGTSGSYEQYF. Here the CDR3 DNA reads TGTGCCAGCATTGGGACTAGCGGGAGCTACGAGCAGTACTTC.

CDR3 nucleotide sequence: TGTGCCAGCAGTCCCTCGGGGGGCTCCGTAGATACGCAGTATTTT. Its protein product is CASSPSGGSVDTQYF. The chain joins TRBV6-4 to TRBJ2-3; D might be TRBD2 (7 bases). Deletions cut 5 bases from V and 5 bases from J, with 17 bases between. Germline values: CDR1 MRHNA, CDR2 SNTAGT. This CDR3 has 15 amino acids.